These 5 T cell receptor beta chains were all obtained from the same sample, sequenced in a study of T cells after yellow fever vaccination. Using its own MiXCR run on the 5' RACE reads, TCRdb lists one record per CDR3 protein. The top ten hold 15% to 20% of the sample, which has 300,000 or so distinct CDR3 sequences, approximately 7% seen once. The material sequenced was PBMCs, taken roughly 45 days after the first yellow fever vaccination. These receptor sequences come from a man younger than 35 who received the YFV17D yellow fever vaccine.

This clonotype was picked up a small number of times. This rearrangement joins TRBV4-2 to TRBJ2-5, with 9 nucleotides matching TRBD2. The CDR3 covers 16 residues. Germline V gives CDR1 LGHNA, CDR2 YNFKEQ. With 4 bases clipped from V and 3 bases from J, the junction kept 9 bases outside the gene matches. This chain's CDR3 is CASSRAGASGEETQYF. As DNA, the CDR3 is TGTGCCAGCAGCCGCGCCGGGGCTAGCGGGGAAGAGACCCAGTACTTC.

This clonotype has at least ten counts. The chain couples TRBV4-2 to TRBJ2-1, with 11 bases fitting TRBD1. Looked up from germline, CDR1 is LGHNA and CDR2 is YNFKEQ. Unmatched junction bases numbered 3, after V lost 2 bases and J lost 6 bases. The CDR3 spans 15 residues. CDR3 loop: CASSQTGTGGNEQFF. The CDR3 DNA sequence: TGTGCCAGCAGCCAAACCGGGACAGGGGGCAATGAGCAGTTCTTC.

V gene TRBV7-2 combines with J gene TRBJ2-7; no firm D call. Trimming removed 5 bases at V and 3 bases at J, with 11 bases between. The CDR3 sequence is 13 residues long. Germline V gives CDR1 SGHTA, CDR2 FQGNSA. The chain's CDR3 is CASSPRHNYEQYV. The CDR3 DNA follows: TGTGCCAGCAGCCCCCGACACAACTACGAGCAGTACGTC.

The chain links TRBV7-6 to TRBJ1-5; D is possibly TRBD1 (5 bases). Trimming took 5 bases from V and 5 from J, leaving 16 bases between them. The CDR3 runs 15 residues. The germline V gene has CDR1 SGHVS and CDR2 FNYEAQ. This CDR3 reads CASSPGPGMHQPQHF. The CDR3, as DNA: TGTGCCAGCAGCCCAGGGCCGGGTATGCATCAGCCCCAGCATTTT. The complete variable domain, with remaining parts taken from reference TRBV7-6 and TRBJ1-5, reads GAGVSQSPRYKVTKRGQDVALRCDPISGHVSLYWYRQALGQGPEFLTYFNYEAQQDKSGLPNDRFSAERPEGSISTLTIQRTEQRDSAMYRCASSPGPGMHQPQHFGDGTRLSIL.

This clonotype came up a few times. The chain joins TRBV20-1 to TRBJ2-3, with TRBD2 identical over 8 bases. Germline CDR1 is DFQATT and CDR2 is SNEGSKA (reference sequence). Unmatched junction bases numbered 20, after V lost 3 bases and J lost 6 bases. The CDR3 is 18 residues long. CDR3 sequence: CSARVPTSYSGDGDTQYF. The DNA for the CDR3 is TGCAGTGCTAGGGTACCTACGTCTTATAGCGGGGATGGCGATACGCAGTATTTT.